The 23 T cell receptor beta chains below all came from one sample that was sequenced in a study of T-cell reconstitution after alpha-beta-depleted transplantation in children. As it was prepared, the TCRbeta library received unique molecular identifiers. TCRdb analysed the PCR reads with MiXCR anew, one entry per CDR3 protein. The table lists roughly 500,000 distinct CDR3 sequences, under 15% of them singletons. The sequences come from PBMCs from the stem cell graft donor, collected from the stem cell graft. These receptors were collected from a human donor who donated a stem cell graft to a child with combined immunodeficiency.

CDR3 in amino acids: CASSYHVDTEAFF. The CDR3, as DNA: TGTGCCAGCAGTTATCACGTGGACACTGAAGCTTTCTTT. The chain recombines TRBV6-2 or TRBV6-3 with TRBJ1-1; D uncertain. The CDR3 has 13 amino acids. The ends were cut back, 3 bases at V and 3 bases at J, with 8 bases in the middle. Germline CDR1 and CDR2: MNHEY and SVGEGT.

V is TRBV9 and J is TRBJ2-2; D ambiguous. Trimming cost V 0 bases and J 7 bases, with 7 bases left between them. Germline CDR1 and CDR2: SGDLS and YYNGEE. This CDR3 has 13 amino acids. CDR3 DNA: TGTGCCAGCAGCGTAGGAGTAGTCGGGGAGCTGTTTTTT. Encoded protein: CASSVGVVGELFF.

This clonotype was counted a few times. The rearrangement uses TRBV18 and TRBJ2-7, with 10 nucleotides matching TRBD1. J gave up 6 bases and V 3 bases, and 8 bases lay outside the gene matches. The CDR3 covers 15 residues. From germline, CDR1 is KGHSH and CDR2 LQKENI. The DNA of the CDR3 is TGTGCCAGCTCACCCCTGGGACAGGGGAATATCGAGCAGTACTTC. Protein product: CASSPLGQGNIEQYF.

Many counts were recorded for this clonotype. The CDR3 sequence: CASSSGYEQYF. CDR3 bases: TGTGCCAGCAGTTCAGGGTACGAGCAGTACTTC. V is TRBV12-3 or TRBV12-4 and J is TRBJ2-7; tentative D call: TRBD1 (5 bases). The ends were cut back, 4 bases at V and 4 bases at J, with 5 bases in the middle. The CDR3 sequence is 11 residues long.

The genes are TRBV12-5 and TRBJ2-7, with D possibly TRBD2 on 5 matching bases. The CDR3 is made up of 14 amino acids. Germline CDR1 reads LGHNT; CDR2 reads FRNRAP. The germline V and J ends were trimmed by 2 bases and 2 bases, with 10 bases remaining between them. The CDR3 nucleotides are TGTGCTAGTGGTTTGCCACGGGATCCCTACGAGCAGTACTTC. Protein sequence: CASGLPRDPYEQYF.

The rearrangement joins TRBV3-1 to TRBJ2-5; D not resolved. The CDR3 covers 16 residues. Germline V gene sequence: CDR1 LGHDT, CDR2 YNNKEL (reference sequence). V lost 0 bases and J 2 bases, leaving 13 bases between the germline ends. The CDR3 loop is CASSQDLIANQETQYF. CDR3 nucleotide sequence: TGTGCCAGCAGCCAAGATTTAATAGCCAATCAAGAGACCCAGTACTTC.

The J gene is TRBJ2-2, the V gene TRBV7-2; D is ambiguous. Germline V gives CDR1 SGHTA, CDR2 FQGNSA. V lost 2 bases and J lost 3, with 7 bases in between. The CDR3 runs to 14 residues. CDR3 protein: CASSLLRYTGELFF. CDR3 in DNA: TGTGCCAGCAGCTTATTGCGGTACACCGGGGAGCTGTTTTTT.

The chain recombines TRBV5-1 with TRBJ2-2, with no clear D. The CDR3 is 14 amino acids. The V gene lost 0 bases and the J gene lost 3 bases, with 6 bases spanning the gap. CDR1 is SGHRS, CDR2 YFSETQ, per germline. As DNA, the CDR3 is TGCGCCAGCAGCTTGGAGCTGCACACCGGGGAGCTGTTTTTT. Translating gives CASSLELHTGELFF. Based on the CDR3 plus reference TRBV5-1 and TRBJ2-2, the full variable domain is KAGVTQTPRYLIKTRGQQVTLSCSPISGHRSVSWYQQTPGQGLQFLFEYFSETQRNKGNFPGRFSGRQFSNSRSEMNVSTLELGDSALYLCASSLELHTGELFFGEGSRLTVL.

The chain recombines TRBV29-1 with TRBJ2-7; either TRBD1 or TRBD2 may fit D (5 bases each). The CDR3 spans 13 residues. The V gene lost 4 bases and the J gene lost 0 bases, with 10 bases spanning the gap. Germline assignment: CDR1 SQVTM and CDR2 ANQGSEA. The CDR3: CSVVGVVSYEQYF. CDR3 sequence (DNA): TGCAGCGTTGTGGGGGTTGTCTCCTACGAGCAGTACTTC.

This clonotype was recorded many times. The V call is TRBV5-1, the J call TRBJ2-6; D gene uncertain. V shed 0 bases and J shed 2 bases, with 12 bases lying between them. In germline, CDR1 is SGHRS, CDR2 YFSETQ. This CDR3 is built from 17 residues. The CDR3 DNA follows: TGCGCCAGCAGCTTGGGACACCTAGAGACTGGGGCCAACGTCCTGACTTTC. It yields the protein CASSLGHLETGANVLTF.

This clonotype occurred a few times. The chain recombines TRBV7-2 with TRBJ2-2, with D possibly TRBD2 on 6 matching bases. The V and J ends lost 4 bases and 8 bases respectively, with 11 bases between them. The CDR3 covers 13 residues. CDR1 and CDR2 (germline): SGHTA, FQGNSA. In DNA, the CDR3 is TGTGCCAGCAGCTGGGCGGGGCGGGGGGAGCTGTTTTTT. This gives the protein CASSWAGRGELFF.

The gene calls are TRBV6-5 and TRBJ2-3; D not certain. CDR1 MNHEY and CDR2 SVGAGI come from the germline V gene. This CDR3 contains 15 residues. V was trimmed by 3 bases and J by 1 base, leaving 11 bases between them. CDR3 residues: CASSYGPGGTDTQYF. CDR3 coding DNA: TGTGCCAGCAGTTATGGTCCTGGGGGCACAGATACGCAGTATTTT.

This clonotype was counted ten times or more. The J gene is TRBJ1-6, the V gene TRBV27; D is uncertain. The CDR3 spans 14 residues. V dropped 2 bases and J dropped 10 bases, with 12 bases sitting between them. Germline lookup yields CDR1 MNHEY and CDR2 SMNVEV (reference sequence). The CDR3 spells CASSLRSGMSPLHF. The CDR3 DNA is TGTGCCAGCAGTTTAAGGTCGGGGATGTCACCCCTCCACTTT.

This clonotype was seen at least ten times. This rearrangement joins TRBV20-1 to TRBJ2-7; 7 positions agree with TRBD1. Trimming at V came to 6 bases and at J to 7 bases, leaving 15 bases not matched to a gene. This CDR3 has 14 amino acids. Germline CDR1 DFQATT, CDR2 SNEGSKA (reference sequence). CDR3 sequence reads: CSAVGQARVGEQYF. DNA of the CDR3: TGCAGTGCCGTCGGACAGGCGAGGGTCGGAGAGCAGTACTTC.

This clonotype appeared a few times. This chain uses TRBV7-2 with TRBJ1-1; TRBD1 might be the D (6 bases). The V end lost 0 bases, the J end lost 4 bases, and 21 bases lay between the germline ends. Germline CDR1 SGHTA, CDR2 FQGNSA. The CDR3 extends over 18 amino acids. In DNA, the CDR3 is TGTGCCAGCAGCTTAGCGGGAGTGGGTCAGGGGAGGTCCACTGAAGCTTTCTTT. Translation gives CASSLAGVGQGRSTEAFF. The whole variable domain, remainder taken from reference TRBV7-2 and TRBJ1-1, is GAGVSQSPSNKVTEKGKDVELRCDPISGHTALYWYRQSLGQGLEFLIYFQGNSAPDKSGLPSDRFSAERTGGSVSTLTIQRTQQEDSAVYLCASSLAGVGQGRSTEAFFGQGTRLTVV.

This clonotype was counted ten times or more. The CDR3 nucleotides read TGTGCCAGCAGTTACGAGGATCTGCAGCCCCAGCATTTT. This gives the protein CASSYEDLQPQHF. The rearrangement joins TRBV6-2 or TRBV6-3 to TRBJ1-5, with no clear D. Trimming cost V 2 bases and J 7 bases, with 9 bases left between them. CDR1 MNHEY and CDR2 SVGEGT come from the germline V gene. The CDR3 is 13 amino acids.

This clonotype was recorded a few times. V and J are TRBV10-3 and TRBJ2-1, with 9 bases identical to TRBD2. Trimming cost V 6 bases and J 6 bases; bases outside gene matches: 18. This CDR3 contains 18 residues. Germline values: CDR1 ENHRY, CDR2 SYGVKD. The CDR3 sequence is CAIRPREVSGSRGNEQFF. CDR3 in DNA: TGTGCCATCAGGCCCAGGGAAGTTAGCGGGAGTAGAGGCAATGAGCAGTTCTTC.

In nucleotides, the CDR3 is TGCAGTGCTAGGGACAGGGGCGGAAACTATGGCTACACCTTC. Protein product: CSARDRGGNYGYTF. The rearrangement uses TRBV20-1 and TRBJ1-2; TRBD1 aligns across 9 bases. The junction had 4 bases not matched to a gene; V was cut back by 3 bases and J by 2 bases. There are 14 residues in the CDR3. Germline V lookup: CDR1 DFQATT, CDR2 SNEGSKA (reference sequence).

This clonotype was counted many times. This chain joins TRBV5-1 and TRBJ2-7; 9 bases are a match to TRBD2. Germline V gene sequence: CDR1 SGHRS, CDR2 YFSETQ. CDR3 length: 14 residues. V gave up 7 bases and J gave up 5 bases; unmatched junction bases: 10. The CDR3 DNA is TGCGCCAGCTTACCGGGGACTAGCTCAGACGAGCAGTACTTC. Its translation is CASLPGTSSDEQYF. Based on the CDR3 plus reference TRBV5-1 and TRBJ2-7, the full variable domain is KAGVTQTPRYLIKTRGQQVTLSCSPISGHRSVSWYQQTPGQGLQFLFEYFSETQRNKGNFPGRFSGRQFSNSRSEMNVSTLELGDSALYLCASLPGTSSDEQYFGPGTRLTVT.

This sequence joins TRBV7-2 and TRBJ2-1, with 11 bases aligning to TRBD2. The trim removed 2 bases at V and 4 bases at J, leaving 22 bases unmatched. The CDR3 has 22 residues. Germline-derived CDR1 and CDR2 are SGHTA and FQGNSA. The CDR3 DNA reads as TGTGCCAGCAGCTTATCCTCAAGACTAGCGGGATCGGTGCCCCATTATTACAATGAGCAGTTCTTC. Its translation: CASSLSSRLAGSVPHYYNEQFF.

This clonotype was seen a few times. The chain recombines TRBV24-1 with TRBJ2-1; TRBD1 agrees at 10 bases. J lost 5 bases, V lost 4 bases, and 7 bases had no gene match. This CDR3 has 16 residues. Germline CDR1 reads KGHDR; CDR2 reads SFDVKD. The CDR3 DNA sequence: TGTGCCACCAGTGACTCCGGGACAGGGGTTAACAATGAGCAGTTCTTC. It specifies CATSDSGTGVNNEQFF.

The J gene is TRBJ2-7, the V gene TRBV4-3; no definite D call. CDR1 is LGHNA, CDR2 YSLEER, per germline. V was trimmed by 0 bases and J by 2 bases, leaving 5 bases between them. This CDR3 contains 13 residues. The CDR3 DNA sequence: TGCGCCAGCAGCCAAGACGAGGCCTACGAGCAGTACTTC. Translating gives CASSQDEAYEQYF.

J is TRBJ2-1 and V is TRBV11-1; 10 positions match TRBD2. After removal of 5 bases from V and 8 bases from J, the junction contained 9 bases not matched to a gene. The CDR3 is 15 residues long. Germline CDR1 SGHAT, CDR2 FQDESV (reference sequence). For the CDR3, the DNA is TGTGCCAGCAGCCTTCAGCGGGGGGGCCGGGATGAGCAGTTCTTC. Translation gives CASSLQRGGRDEQFF.